Given below is one T cell receptor beta chain in context. As processed by the authors: Nucleated cell number was recorded as an estimate derived from reference gene primer amplification. Data came from immunoSEQ multiplex PCR; TCRdb stores just in-frame clones and leaves some out. The V and J calls and clone size are taken from that table; D and trimming were inferred from the DNA. This sample has some 250,000 clones, with 70% to 90% found just once. The data belong to a study of blood T cell repertoires in COVID-19. Study overall: Acute-phase and convalescent COVID-19 samples originated in the United States, Italy and Spain. PBMCs, B-cell-depleted T cells, or T cells provided the cDNA or gDNA that made up the material.

The CDR3 covers 16 residues. Germline values: CDR1 SGHTA, CDR2 FQGNSA. Trimming left V 5 bases short and J 4 bases short, with 15 bases between. This TCR was recovered from a woman in her twenties or thirties who had recovered from COVID-19. The chain combines TRBV7-2 with TRBJ1-6; perhaps TRBD1 as D (5 bases). Sequenced input: peripheral blood. The CDR3 DNA is TGTGCCAGCAGCCCCCTAGGCCAGGGTTATAATTCACCCCTCCACTTT. It translates to CASSPLGQGYNSPLHF.